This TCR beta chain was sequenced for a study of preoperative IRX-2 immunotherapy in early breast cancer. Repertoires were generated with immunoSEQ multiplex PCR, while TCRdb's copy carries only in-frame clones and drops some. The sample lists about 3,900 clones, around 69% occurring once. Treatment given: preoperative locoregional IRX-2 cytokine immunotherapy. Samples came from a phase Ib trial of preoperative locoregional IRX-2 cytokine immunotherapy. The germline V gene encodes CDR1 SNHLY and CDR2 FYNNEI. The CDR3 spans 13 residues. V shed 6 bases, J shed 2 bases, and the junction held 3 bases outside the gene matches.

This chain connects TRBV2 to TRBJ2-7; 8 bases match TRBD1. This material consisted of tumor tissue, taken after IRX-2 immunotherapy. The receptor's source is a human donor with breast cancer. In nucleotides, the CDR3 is TGTGCCAGCAGGCAGGGGGCTACCTACGAGCAGTACTTC. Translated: CASRQGATYEQYF.